This record covers a single T cell receptor (beta chain). The antigen it binds to is not known. Nothing much larger sits one base from this clone, and base qualities are not available. Libraries were made using the immunoSEQ multiplex PCR assay. The multiplex PCR relied on a mix of 60 forward primers for TCR Vbeta segments and 13 reverse primers for TCR Jbeta segments. Amplification of the CDR3 region of rearranged TCR beta genes was performed with a multiplex PCR assay on genomic DNA. The Illumina HiSeq System was used to sequence the amplified TCR beta libraries as 87-base-pair reads. Regarding the original processing steps: A later analysis counted tens of millions of unique TCR beta chains across the 666 repertoires, and around 9.9 million of these chains were shared by at least two donors. To remove PCR and sequencing errors, raw reads were error-corrected and collapsed into unique sequences using a nearest-neighbor algorithm that merged closely related sequences. To assign V, D and J gene segments, CDR3 sequences were aligned to IMGT reference sequences. For a sequence to be retained, at least a six-nucleotide match to both a V gene segment and a J gene segment was required. Rearrangements were classified as productive when the CDR3 lacked stop codons and remained in frame with V and J, and all other rearrangements were classified as non-productive. CDR3 was defined according to IMGT convention as the region running from the second conserved V-encoded cysteine to the conserved J-encoded phenylalanine. Sequences without an unambiguous match to a single V gene segment were excluded from the earlier analysis of a few hundred of the donors. In an earlier analysis of 587 of the donors, V segments were called functional above 56.7% productive rearrangements and were called segregating when the between-donor standard deviation exceeded 5%. A statistical classification framework was built for diagnosing cytomegalovirus status from the catalog of TCR beta chain sequences. A later analysis assigned V and J genes by comparing TCR nucleotide sequences with IMGT/GENE-DB human TR gene sequences. Using the TCRdist pipeline, a later analysis assigned CDR3 sequences along with most-parsimonious VDJ recombination scenarios. In a later analysis, every TCR beta chain was defined by the combination of its CDR3 amino acid sequence and its V-gene family, and reads without a unique V-gene family were dropped. In a later analysis, nearly 600 highly shared, low-generation-probability nucleotide sequences were removed to address suspected cross-contamination and a sequencing artifact. A later analysis calculated a clonal expansion index for each public chain from normalized within-repertoire ranks of inferred template counts. Generation probabilities in a later analysis came from a VDJ recombination model fitted to out-of-frame rearrangements, and those results were checked against IGoR. In a later analysis, TCR-TCR, TCR-HLA and TCR-CMV co-occurrence was scored with hypergeometric tests, and a repertoire-size bias correction was applied to TCR pairs. In a later analysis, false discovery rates were estimated by permuting HLA or CMV assignments 20 times. In a later analysis, co-occurring TCRs were grouped using DBSCAN, with TCRdist sequence similarity added in when clustering inside HLA-allele-positive subsets. Co-occurrence clustering excluded repertoires with fewer than 30,000 or more than 120,000 public chains, plus five with anomalous nucleotide sharing. This immuneACCESS table, as held by TCRdb, lists in-frame sequences with V and J called but not all clones. Of the missing ones, under half trace to an unresolved V gene in checked studies; the others have no known cause. V, J and clone size were drawn from that table, and D and trimming were deduced from the DNA. The sample profile shows around 190,000 clones; approximately 80% of them were found once. The leading ten clones occupy less than 3% of the sample.

This sample was included in a study of cytomegalovirus exposure and HLA in healthy donors (dated by TCRdb to 2016 to 2017). Broadly, across the study: In an earlier analysis of about 560 of the donors, 250 to 300 Gb of sequence data and 90 million to 130 million unique TCR beta sequences from about 179 million T cells were reported. An early release covering approximately 600 HLA-typed donors comprised approximately 290 gigabases of sequencing data and some 79 million unique TCR sequences. Of the approximately 400 genotyped donors, over 70% fell in the genetic ancestry cluster associated with self-reported Caucasian donors. The aim of the study was to test whether cataloging public T cell receptors could identify signatures of past pathogen exposure. The study used immunosequencing to profile the T cell repertoires of 666 subjects and linked those repertoires to cytomegalovirus serostatus. In addition to the first cohort of about 650 subjects, a separate validation cohort of approximately 110 different subjects was used. High-throughput TCR immunosequencing, statistical association of individual TCRs with disease status, and machine learning were combined to predict cytomegalovirus infection status. To study patterns of TCR occurrence, a later analysis re-analyzed previously published TCR beta repertoires from around 660 donors and added high-resolution HLA genotyping. The later analysis used no new phenotypic data to find candidate immune exposures, relying instead on TCR beta sequences and their occurrence across donors. To decide whether each TCR beta V gene segment behaved as functional or pseudogenic, an earlier analysis of some 580 of the donors relied on high-throughput TCR beta sequencing. Alongside the repertoire data, information on donor age, sex, ethnicity and CMV serostatus was compiled. A later genetic analysis took genome-wide SNP genotypes for about three fifths of the roughly 700 donors and used that subset as a discovery cohort. All discovery cohort repertoires had been generated on a single sequencing platform. HLA typing covered class I and class II loci at four-digit resolution. The number of donors typed differed by locus, with 629-630 for A, B, C, DRB1 and DQB1, around 560 for DQA1, 600 to 610 for DPA1, and approximately 470 for DPB1. A few DR-DQ haplotypes were treated as single units for association and clustering because of strong linkage in the cohort. Among 300 to 450 genotyped donors of the cohort, an average of about 240,000 unique TCR beta nucleotide sequences were sequenced per donor, about a sixth of them non-productive.

Overall results and qualifications from the work: In a later analysis, TCR association rates were found to vary across HLA loci, with the most associated TCRs seen for DRB1 alleles and the fewest for HLA-C alleles. In a later analysis, more than 15,000 TCR beta sequences were associated with specific HLA alleles at a false discovery rate of 0.05. The authors suggested that the approach could potentially be generalized to other disease states and immunological phenotypes. In a later genetic analysis, a missense DCLRE1C variant was associated with V-gene and J-gene trimming of TCR beta chains, and the association was replicated in an independent cohort. When HLA alleles, especially DR and DQ, strongly co-occurred, attributing TCR associations to individual alleles was difficult. A later analysis found that most CMV-associated TCR beta chains appeared HLA-restricted, with HLA associations seemingly driven largely by CMV exposure. A few of the identified cytomegalovirus-associated TCR beta chains were confirmed in vitro to be specific for cytomegalovirus antigens. In an earlier analysis of roughly 500 of the donors, most TCR beta V segments appeared in productive rearrangements about 87% or about 30% of the time, broadly matching IMGT annotations. Linkage disequilibrium might explain the correlated functional status among segregating V segments, but an unknown experimental factor could not be excluded. The study listed 150 to 200 TCR beta chains as associated with cytomegalovirus. Roughly uniform sequencing depth across donors was assumed in presence/absence analyses, although this assumption may not hold. CMV serostatus was the only immune exposure information available for the cohort. In a later analysis, HLA-associated TCR beta chains were found to be more clonally expanded and to have lower generation probabilities than equally common non-associated chains. A cluster of highly shared sequence variants was judged likely to be a technical artifact of the sequencing pipeline. Most TCR sequences were seen in very few donors, while some public TCRs were found in many individuals. Because some donors lacked HLA typing at each locus, the association tests relied only on the typed subset. Compared with the roughly 670-donor mean, donors in an Asian-associated ancestry cluster had fewer N-insertions in productive TCRs, according to a later genetic analysis. A further reported finding was that TCR beta sequences accurately predicted the HLA-A and HLA-B alleles for most subjects in the first cohort. A later analysis reported that several top co-occurrence clusters appeared linked to parvovirus B19, influenza, CMV and Epstein-Barr virus. The classifier was reported to diagnose cytomegalovirus status with high specificity and sensitivity in both the original cohort and the validation cohort. The earlier analysis of 450 to 700 of the donors excluded approximately 15 rarely observed V segments, including chromosome 9 orphons, because counts were too low. This cohort had only TCR beta chains sequenced, and the lack of alpha or paired-chain data limited which features could be detected.

In total, roughly 670 healthy bone marrow donors made up the cohort. At the time of sampling, all cohort members were nominally healthy, though unrecorded immune exposures were likely present. The donor tested CMV seronegative and was one of the 352 seronegative cohort members. A peripheral blood sample was collected from each donor, and TCR beta sequencing was performed on peripheral blood mononuclear cells. Genomic DNA extraction from the blood cell samples was performed with the Qiagen DNeasy Blood Extraction Kit. Sequenced sample: PBMCs. This receptor was obtained from a woman aged 30 to 39 in good health and CMV-seronegative.

The nucleotide sequence is TGTGCCAGCAGTGAGAGGGGGGAGCAGTACTTC. The resulting protein is CASSERGEQYF. The V and J segments used are TRBV19 and TRBJ2-7; TRBD1 is a weak D gene call, 6 bases matching. Based on the germline V gene (reference sequence), the CDR1 and CDR2 sequences are LNHDA and SQIVND. The CDR3 runs 11 amino acids, cysteine and phenylalanine included. The read is trimmed to its CDR3 DNA, 33 bases read in frame from base 1. V loses 9 bases of germline sequence and J loses 7 bases, and the interval between the two ends is 13 bases.